One TCR beta chain is described in this entry. Germline-derived CDR1 and CDR2 are SGHDT and YYEEEE. CDR3 length: 13 residues. J lost 6 bases, V lost 1 base, and 4 bases had no gene match. This sample is part of a study of blood T cell repertoires in COVID-19. About the study: Sites in the United States, Italy and Spain provided acute and convalescent COVID-19 samples. PBMCs, B-cell-depleted T cells, or T cells were the source of the cDNA or gDNA that made up the material.

Original methodology: Amplified reference gene primers provided the basis for estimating nucleated cell counts. Only in-frame clones appear in the TCRdb table, and some are missing; sequencing was by immunoSEQ multiplex PCR. From that table come the V and J calls and clone size; the DNA was used to work out D and trimming. Of about 140,000 clones in the sample, over 75% were seen once. The origin of this receptor is a man in his forties or fifties with acute or convalescent COVID-19. The sample was peripheral blood. The gene calls are TRBV5-6 and TRBJ2-7, with TRBD1 matching 7 bases. Written as DNA, the CDR3 is TGTGCCAGCAGCTTGCCGGCAGGGGGCGAGCAGTACTTC. Encoded protein: CASSLPAGGEQYF.